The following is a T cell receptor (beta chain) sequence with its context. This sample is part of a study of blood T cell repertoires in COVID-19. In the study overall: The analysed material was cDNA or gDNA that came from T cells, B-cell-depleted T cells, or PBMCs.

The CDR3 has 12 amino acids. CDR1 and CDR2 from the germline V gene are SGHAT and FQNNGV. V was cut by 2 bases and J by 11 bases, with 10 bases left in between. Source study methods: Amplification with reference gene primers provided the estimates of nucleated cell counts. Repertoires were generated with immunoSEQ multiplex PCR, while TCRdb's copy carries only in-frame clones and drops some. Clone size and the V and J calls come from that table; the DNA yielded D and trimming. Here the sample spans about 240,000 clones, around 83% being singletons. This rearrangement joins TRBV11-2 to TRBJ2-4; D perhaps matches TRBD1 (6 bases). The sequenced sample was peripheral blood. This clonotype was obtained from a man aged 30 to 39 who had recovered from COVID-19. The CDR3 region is CASSLQGSLQYF. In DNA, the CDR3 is TGTGCCAGCAGCTTACAGGGGAGCCTTCAGTACTTC.